This is a list of T cell receptor beta chains from one sample in a study of T cells in Graves' hyperthyroidism and ophthalmopathy. Via MiXCR, TCRdb re-called the multiplex PCR reads, giving one row per CDR3 protein. The sample records approximately 590,000 distinct CDR3 sequences, about a sixth being singletons. The sequenced sample was blood. The receptors shown here come from a woman aged 25 to 39 with Graves' hyperthyroidism. Both conserved end residues are part of each CDR3. A D gene is named only where the DNA matches it firmly. The listing skips clone size in some rows; elsewhere it reads once, few, many or a size class.

clone_size j_call v_call d_call cdr3_aa cdr3_nt
NA TRBJ2-6 TRBV27 NA CASSFWGSGANVLTF TGTGCCAGCAGTTTCTGGGGGTCTGGGGCCAACGTCCTGACTTTC
few TRBJ1-4 TRBV3-1 NA CASSQDRGEKLFF TGTGCCAGCAGCCAAGACAGGGGTGAAAAACTGTTTTTT
NA TRBJ2-5 TRBV28 NA CASRLTPSRETQYF TGTGCCAGCAGGCTAACCCCCTCCCGGGAGACCCAGTACTTC
NA TRBJ2-1 TRBV20-1 NA CSASRGKWVRNEQFF TGCAGTGCTAGCCGGGGAAAGTGGGTTAGGAATGAGCAGTTCTTC
many TRBJ2-7 TRBV5-1 NA CASSAGRGSEQYF TGCGCCAGCAGCGCCGGACGAGGGAGCGAGCAGTACTTC
NA TRBJ2-7 TRBV28 NA CASARGGTTYEQYF TGTGCCAGCGCCCGGGGAGGGACAACCTACGAGCAGTACTTC
few TRBJ2-2 TRBV9 TRBD1 CASSVGDRLSTGELFF TGTGCCAGCAGCGTAGGGGACAGGCTTAGCACCGGGGAGCTGTTTTTT
NA TRBJ2-1 TRBV3-1 NA CASSQDNRPSHYNEQFF TGTGCCAGCAGCCAAGATAATCGACCCTCCCACTACAATGAGCAGTTCTTC
few TRBJ2-5 TRBV13 NA CASSFIGYQETQYF TGTGCCAGCAGCTTTATCGGGTACCAAGAGACCCAGTACTTC
many TRBJ2-3 TRBV4-3 NA CASSQATATDTQYF TGCGCCAGCAGCCAAGCGACAGCCACAGATACGCAGTATTTT
NA TRBJ2-3 TRBV6-6 NA CASSYSKRDTQYF TGTGCCAGCAGTTACTCGAAACGAGATACGCAGTATTTT
many TRBJ2-3 TRBV11-2 NA CASSLQGMKDTQYF TGTGCCAGCAGCTTACAGGGGATGAAAGATACGCAGTATTTT
few TRBJ2-3 TRBV29-1 NA CSADLEGVTDTQYF TGCAGCGCCGACCTAGAGGGGGTCACAGATACGCAGTATTTT
many TRBJ2-3 TRBV3-1 TRBD2 CASSQDRPQLAGTDTQYF TGTGCCAGCAGCCAAGATAGGCCCCAGCTAGCGGGCACAGATACGCAGTATTTT
many TRBJ2-7 TRBV7-9 NA CASSSPRSTVQYF TGTGCCAGCAGCTCACCAAGGTCGACGGTGCAGTACTTC
NA TRBJ2-5 TRBV28 TRBD1 CASSLRGQGAETQYF TGTGCCAGCAGTTTAAGGGGGCAGGGGGCAGAGACCCAGTACTTC
many TRBJ2-7 TRBV7-2 NA CASSLASLRPVVDEQYF TGTGCCAGCAGCTTGGCCTCCCTACGACCTGTGGTCGACGAGCAGTACTTC
NA TRBJ2-2 TRBV20-1 TRBD2 CSARTSGSSNTGELFF TGCAGTGCTAGGACTAGCGGGAGCTCCAACACCGGGGAGCTGTTTTTT
many TRBJ2-3 TRBV7-2 NA CASSSAGTHNTQYF TGTGCCAGCAGCTCCGCCGGGACGCATAATACGCAGTATTTT
many TRBJ2-1 TRBV7-2 NA CASRPHSSYNEQFF TGTGCCAGCAGACCTCACTCGTCGTACAATGAGCAGTTCTTC
few TRBJ2-1 TRBV15 NA CATSMDYFEQFF TGTGCCACCAGCATGGACTATTTCGAGCAGTTCTTC
few TRBJ1-5 TRBV5-1 NA CASSLVPGVDSNQPQHF TGCGCCAGCAGCTTGGTTCCCGGGGTCGATAGCAATCAGCCCCAGCATTTT
many TRBJ1-5 TRBV7-2 TRBD1 CASSFGQASNQPQHF TGTGCCAGCAGCTTCGGACAGGCTAGCAATCAGCCCCAGCATTTT
NA TRBJ2-3 TRBV12-3/TRBV12-4 NA CASSLVSGLTDTQYF TGTGCCAGCAGTTTAGTTTCAGGGTTGACAGATACGCAGTATTTT
many TRBJ2-3 TRBV29-1 NA CSVEPGTDTQYF TGCAGCGTTGAACCAGGCACAGATACGCAGTATTTT
many TRBJ2-7 TRBV7-9 TRBD2 CASSSTSGKPYEQYF TGTGCCAGCAGCTCTACTAGCGGGAAACCTTACGAGCAGTACTTC
NA TRBJ1-4 TRBV12-3/TRBV12-4 NA CASSLGGRSLFF TGTGCCAGCAGTTTAGGAGGGCGAAGCCTGTTTTTT
many TRBJ2-1 TRBV11-2 TRBD2 CASSLRLAGVDNEQFF TGTGCCAGCAGCCTCCGACTAGCGGGAGTTGACAATGAGCAGTTCTTC
many TRBJ1-2 TRBV3-1 NA CASSQEGGQTLGGYTF TGTGCCAGCAGCCAAGAAGGCGGACAAACCTTGGGGGGCTACACCTTC
many TRBJ1-1 TRBV2 NA CASSGLGNSEAFF TGTGCCAGCAGTGGGTTAGGTAACTCTGAAGCTTTCTTT
NA TRBJ1-6 TRBV7-9 TRBD1 CASSLGTGAWGNSPLHF TGTGCCAGCAGCTTAGGGACAGGGGCATGGGGTAATTCACCCCTCCACTTT
NA TRBJ2-7 TRBV9 NA CASSVGSSISSEQYF TGTGCCAGCAGCGTAGGATCCAGCATCTCAAGCGAGCAGTACTTC
NA TRBJ1-2 TRBV29-1 NA CSVEERTASGYTF TGCAGCGTTGAAGAAAGGACAGCTTCGGGCTACACCTTC
NA TRBJ2-7 TRBV19 TRBD1 CASSKGQYPRYEQYF TGTGCCAGTAGTAAGGGACAGTATCCTCGCTACGAGCAGTACTTC
few TRBJ2-4 TRBV2 TRBD2 CASSESLAGGGIQYF TGTGCCAGCAGTGAATCATTGGCTGGGGGGGGCATTCAGTACTTC
NA TRBJ2-3 TRBV12-3/TRBV12-4 TRBD2 CASSPKPGGWDTQYF TGTGCCAGCAGTCCGAAGCCGGGAGGCTGGGATACGCAGTATTTT
many TRBJ1-2 TRBV6-2/TRBV6-3 TRBD1 CASSQGQGPPVYGYTF TGTGCCAGCAGCCAGGGACAGGGCCCACCAGTATATGGCTACACCTTC
few TRBJ2-2 TRBV10-1 NA CASSGSSLTGELFF TGCGCCAGCAGCGGGAGTTCTCTCACCGGGGAGCTGTTTTTT
many TRBJ2-2 TRBV7-8 TRBD2 CASRTGLAGQIGELFF TGTGCCAGCAGAACGGGACTAGCGGGACAAATCGGGGAGCTGTTTTTT
few TRBJ2-5 TRBV5-6 TRBD2 CASSLEASGLVQETQYF TGTGCCAGCAGCTTGGAGGCTAGCGGGTTGGTCCAAGAGACCCAGTACTTC
NA TRBJ2-4 TRBV6-1 NA CASSAPRTENIQYF TGTGCCAGCAGTGCTCCCAGGACAGAAAACATTCAGTACTTC
few TRBJ2-5 TRBV20-1 TRBD2 CSAPPLAGETQYF TGCAGTGCTCCTCCCCTAGCGGGTGAGACCCAGTACTTC
many TRBJ2-2 TRBV11-2 TRBD2 CASSLYALAGVTGELFF TGTGCCAGCAGCTTATACGCTCTAGCGGGGGTCACCGGGGAGCTGTTTTTT
NA TRBJ1-1 TRBV18 NA CASSPMDGAGWNTEAFF TGTGCCAGCTCACCAATGGACGGAGCCGGATGGAACACTGAAGCTTTCTTT
few TRBJ1-5 TRBV19 NA CASNPRDTHQPQHF TGTGCCAGTAATCCCCGGGACACCCATCAGCCCCAGCATTTT
few TRBJ1-2 TRBV6-1 NA CASRRVRTPTNYGYTF TGTGCCAGCAGGAGAGTCCGGACACCGACTAACTATGGCTACACCTTC
many TRBJ1-1 TRBV7-3 NA CASSLTTDSPEAFF TGTGCCAGCAGCTTAACCACCGACAGCCCTGAAGCTTTCTTT
many TRBJ2-7 TRBV7-6 NA CASSLGLSQGSEQYF TGTGCCAGCAGCTTAGGCCTTTCACAGGGCTCCGAGCAGTACTTC